The 16 T cell receptor beta chains reported below all come from one sample, sequenced in a study of human T cells and chemical hapten exposure. Time point indicated: healthy volunteer bleed at 6 weeks. Unfractionated whole blood was the source from which total RNA was extracted. Via MiXCR, TCRdb re-called the RACE reads, giving one row per CDR3 protein. Of under 50,000 distinct CDR3 sequences listed, around 3.4% are singletons. The sequencing input was whole blood. These receptors all come from a human donor in good health. Some clones in this sample may be carry-over from other donors' samples.

On this clonotype: One end of the junction is discordant with germline, which a read error may explain. This chain links TRBV28 with TRBJ1-5; D ambiguous. Per germline, CDR1 MDHEN and CDR2 SYDVKM. This CDR3 region has 14 residues. The CDR3, as DNA: TGTACCAGCAGTTTCAGGAGGGGCAATCAGCCCCAGCATTTT. Amino acid sequence: CTSSFRRGNQPQHF.

This clonotype was detected ten times or more. V is TRBV29-1 and J is TRBJ2-1, with TRBD2 matching over 7 bases. CDR1 is SQVTM, CDR2 ANQGSEA, per germline. There are 14 residues in the CDR3. The junction had 5 bases not matched to a gene; V was cut back by 4 bases and J by 2 bases. For the CDR3, the DNA is TGCAGCGTTGGGGGGGGAGGGCCCTACAATGAGCAGTTCTTC. This translates into CSVGGGGPYNEQFF.

This clonotype showed up many times. V usage is TRBV6-5 and J usage is TRBJ1-6; D is unclear. The V gene lost 6 bases and the J gene lost 0 bases, with 3 bases spanning the gap. The CDR3 runs 13 residues. Germline CDR1 MNHEY, CDR2 SVGAGI. The CDR3 here is CASRSSYNSPLHF. In DNA, the CDR3 is TGTGCCAGCAGGTCCTCCTATAATTCACCCCTCCACTTT.

This clonotype was picked up many times. This chain uses TRBV6-5 with TRBJ2-3, with D unclear. Trimming left V 0 bases short and J 0 bases short, with 4 bases between. This CDR3 spans 14 amino acids. The V gene's germline CDR1 is MNHEY and CDR2 SVGAGI. CDR3 region: CASSYSASTDTQYF. The CDR3 nucleotides read TGTGCCAGCAGTTACTCGGCAAGCACAGATACGCAGTATTTT.

This clonotype occurred many times. This chain uses TRBV7-9 with TRBJ2-6; 10 bases line up with TRBD1. Germline assignment: CDR1 SEHNR and CDR2 FQNEAQ (reference sequence). This CDR3 comprises 19 residues. Trimming took 5 bases from V and 1 from J; bases not matched to a gene: 11. Written as DNA, the CDR3 is TGTGCCAGCAGCCCACTCCCGGGACAGGGGTTATCTGGGGCCAACGTCCTGACTTTC. The encoded protein is CASSPLPGQGLSGANVLTF.

This clonotype ranks as medium-sized. V usage is TRBV20-1 and J usage is TRBJ2-2, with 11 bases matching TRBD2. The CDR3 spans 20 residues. J gave up 0 bases and V 0 bases, and 12 bases lay outside the gene matches. Germline CDR1 and CDR2: DFQATT and SNEGSKA (reference sequence). The CDR3 loop reads CSARDVRLAGLQTNTGELFF. In DNA form, the CDR3 reads TGCAGTGCTAGAGATGTCCGACTAGCGGGACTACAAACGAACACCGGGGAGCTGTTTTTT.

This clonotype was seen at least ten times. The J gene is TRBJ1-5, the V gene TRBV9; D gene uncertain. The V end was cut by 4 bases, the J end by 1 base, with 9 bases between. In germline, CDR1 is SGDLS, CDR2 YYNGEE. CDR3 size: 14 residues. The CDR3 sequence is CASSPLGSNQPQHF. The CDR3 DNA is TGTGCCAGCAGCCCCCTAGGGAGCAATCAGCCCCAGCATTTT. The variable domain in full, with the rest retrieved from reference TRBV9 and TRBJ1-5, is DSGVTQTPKHLITATGQRVTLRCSPRSGDLSVYWYQQSLDQGLQFLIQYYNGEERAKGNILERFSAQQFPDLHSELNLSSLELGDSALYFCASSPLGSNQPQHFGDGTRLSIL.

This clonotype was detected only a few times. The chain couples TRBV4-1 to TRBJ1-6; D call uncertain. The CDR3 is 16 residues long. Germline-derived CDR1 and CDR2 are MGHRA and YSYEKL. The V end lost 6 bases, the J end lost 0 bases, and 12 bases lay between the germline ends. The CDR3 DNA is TGCGCCAGCAGAGAGACCGAGAGCTCCTATAATTCACCCCTCCACTTT. This sequence encodes CASRETESSYNSPLHF.

This clonotype was detected only a few times. V gene TRBV5-5 combines with J gene TRBJ2-4; tentative D call: TRBD1 (7 bases). The CDR3 sequence is 16 residues long. Germline V gives CDR1 SGHKS, CDR2 YYEKEE (reference sequence). Trimming cost V 0 bases and J 5 bases, with 15 bases left between them. The CDR3 loop reads CASSLGAGGLQNIQYF. For the CDR3, the DNA is TGTGCCAGCAGCTTGGGTGCAGGGGGGTTACAAAACATTCAGTACTTC.

This clonotype showed up many times. V and J are TRBV20-1 and TRBJ1-1, with 7 bases matching TRBD1. CDR1 and CDR2 (germline): DFQATT, SNEGSKA (reference sequence). The CDR3 is 15 residues long. With V trimmed by 3 bases and J by 0 bases, 7 bases remained unmatched. The CDR3 region is CSASSGQELNTEAFF. CDR3 DNA sequence: TGCAGTGCTAGCAGTGGACAGGAGTTGAACACTGAAGCTTTCTTT.

This clonotype has at least ten counts. The rearrangement joins TRBV11-3 to TRBJ2-5; no clear D gene. Trimming removed 2 bases at V and 1 base at J, with 8 bases between. Germline V gene lookup returns CDR1 SGHNT and CDR2 YENEEA. This CDR3 comprises 14 residues. CDR3 sequence reads: CASSLSPLQETQYF. DNA for the CDR3: TGTGCCAGCAGCTTATCGCCTCTCCAAGAGACCCAGTACTTC.

This clonotype was detected only a few times. V gene TRBV27 combines with J gene TRBJ2-7; the D is unclear. The V and J ends lost 3 bases and 9 bases respectively, with 21 bases between them. Germline lookup yields CDR1 MNHEY and CDR2 SMNVEV (reference sequence). The CDR3 runs to 15 residues. Here the CDR3 DNA reads TGTGCCAGCAGTTTCATTACGGAACCGCTACGTGGGCAGTACTTC. Its protein is CASSFITEPLRGQYF.

This clonotype came up many times. The chain joins TRBV29-1 to TRBJ1-2, with no clear D. The CDR3 is made up of 12 amino acids. Trimming pared 7 bases from V and 2 bases from J, leaving 11 bases between. The germline gives CDR1 SQVTM, CDR2 ANQGSEA. The DNA of the CDR3 is TGCAGCGCCGGACGGAAGAACTATGGCTACACCTTC. Its translation is CSAGRKNYGYTF.

This clonotype was seen at least ten times. CDR3 loop: CASSFYGYTF. As DNA, the CDR3 is TGTGCCAGCAGTTTCTATGGCTACACCTTC. The chain combines TRBV7-2 with TRBJ1-2; D is uncertain. Trimming removed 6 bases at V and 4 bases at J, with 3 bases between. Germline V gene data show CDR1 as SGHTA and CDR2 as FQGNSA. The CDR3 has 10 amino acids. The whole variable domain, filled in from reference TRBV7-2 and TRBJ1-2, reads GAGVSQSPSNKVTEKGKDVELRCDPISGHTALYWYRQSLGQGLEFLIYFQGNSAPDKSGLPSDRFSAERTGGSVSTLTIQRTQQEDSAVYLCASSFYGYTFGSGTRLTVV.

This clonotype was seen repeatedly, ten times or more. The J gene is TRBJ2-6, the V gene TRBV7-9, with 7 bases lining up with TRBD1. The CDR3 is 18 amino acids. V shed 5 bases, J shed 2 bases, and the junction held 12 bases outside the gene matches. Germline CDR1 is SEHNR and CDR2 is FQNEAQ (reference sequence). The CDR3, as DNA: TGTGCCAGCAGCCCTTTGGGACAGTCCAGTCCTGGGGCCAACGTCCTGACTTTC. This gives the protein CASSPLGQSSPGANVLTF. Filled out from reference TRBV7-9 and TRBJ2-6, the complete variable domain reads DTGVSQNPRHKITKRGQNVTFRCDPISEHNRLYWYRQTLGQGPEFLTYFQNEAQLEKSRLLSDRFSAERPKGSFSTLEIQRTEQGDSAMYLCASSPLGQSSPGANVLTFGAGSRLTVL.

Ten or more counts support this clonotype. The chain recombines TRBV5-1 with TRBJ2-7; perhaps TRBD1 as D (5 bases). From germline, CDR1 is SGHRS and CDR2 YFSETQ. V was cut by 4 bases and J by 3 bases, with 17 bases left in between. This CDR3 has 15 amino acids. The CDR3 loop reads CASSAKGPAIYEQYF. The CDR3, as DNA: TGCGCCAGCAGCGCCAAGGGGCCAGCCATCTACGAGCAGTACTTC.